This T cell receptor beta chain was found in a study of human T cells and chemical hapten exposure. Looking at the study overall: TCR yields differed between samples (mainly from small differences in pooled library volume). The study's findings and limits: Having alopecia, donors may respond immunologically unlike healthy people.

The CDR3 is 12 amino acids. Deletions cut 5 bases from V and 8 bases from J, with 10 bases between. Germline CDR1 SGHAT, CDR2 FQNNGV. Time point of the sample: patch test 1, 2 weeks after DPC sensitization. Indicated treatment: therapeutic diphenylcyclopropenone sensitization with weekly scalp DPC. In the study's own analysis: Ranging from roughly 23,224 to 700,000, TCR counts per sample had a median value of 95,638. Each CDR3 protein is one row after TCRdb ran MiXCR on the RACE reads. TCRdb assigned the V and J calls; the authors' analysis was not used. The table has 150,000 to 200,000 distinct CDR3 sequences, about 14% seen once. This clonotype came up a few times. What it binds is unknown.

The sequences come from whole blood, collected in connection with sensitization to the hapten diphenylcyclopropenone (DPC). This chain connects TRBV11-2 to TRBJ2-1; possibly TRBD2 for D (5 bases). The TCR sequence derives from a woman aged 25 to 45 with alopecia areata. Some clones in this sample may be carry-over from other donors' samples. CDR3 amino acids: CASSPHGDEQFF. The CDR3 nucleotides read TGTGCCAGCAGCCCCCACGGGGATGAGCAGTTCTTC.